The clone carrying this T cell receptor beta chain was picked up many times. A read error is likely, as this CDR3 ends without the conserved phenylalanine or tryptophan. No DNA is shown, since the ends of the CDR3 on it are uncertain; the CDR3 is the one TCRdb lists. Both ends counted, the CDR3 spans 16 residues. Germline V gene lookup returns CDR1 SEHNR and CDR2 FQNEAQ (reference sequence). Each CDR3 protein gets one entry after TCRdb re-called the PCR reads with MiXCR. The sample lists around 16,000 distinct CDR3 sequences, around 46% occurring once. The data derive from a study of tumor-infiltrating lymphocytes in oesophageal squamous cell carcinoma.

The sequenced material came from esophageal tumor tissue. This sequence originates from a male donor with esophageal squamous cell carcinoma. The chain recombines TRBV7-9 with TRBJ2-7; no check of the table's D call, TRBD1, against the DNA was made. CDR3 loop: CASSQGHGNYGYTFGS.